This TCR beta chain derives from a study of OX40 agonist ivuxolimab in advanced cancers. About the research overall: Recorded diagnoses for dose-escalation patients were hepatocellular carcinoma, melanoma, renal cell or head and neck cancer. There were three patients with partial responses, one having hepatocellular carcinoma and two cutaneous melanoma. Study-wide results and caveats: In a subset of nonresponders, normalized T-cell clonal expansion was also low.

Profiling relied on immunoSEQ multiplex PCR, and the TCRdb table lists in-frame clones only, not all of them. The table lists 65,000 to 80,000 clones, approximately 89% of them singletons. Regarding this clone: The antigen remains undetermined.

CDR1 is MDHEN, CDR2 SYDVKM, per germline. The CDR3 has 16 amino acids. The J segment lost 4 bases and the V segment lost 4 bases, leaving 6 bases of the junction unmatched. Autoimmune disease history or systemic immunosuppression barred patients. This clonotype was obtained from an adult with an advanced solid tumor such as melanoma, head and neck, liver or kidney cancer. This specimen consisted of CD4+ or CD8+ T cells sorted from blood, obtained in a trial of the OX40 agonist ivuxolimab. The chain recombines TRBV28 with TRBJ1-6; TRBD1 agrees at 8 bases. The CDR3 DNA reads as TGTGCCAGCAGTTCAAGGACAGGGACTTATAATTCACCCCTCCACTTT. Protein product: CASSSRTGTYNSPLHF.